The present T cell receptor beta chain was sequenced within a study of blood T cell repertoires in COVID-19. Whole-study context: Acute and convalescent COVID-19 specimens originated in the United States, Italy and Spain. T cells, B-cell-depleted T cells, or PBMCs provided the cDNA or gDNA that served as material.

In the authors' workflow: Amplification from reference gene primers served as the basis for estimated nucleated cell counts. Sequencing was performed with immunoSEQ multiplex PCR; in TCRdb, only in-frame clones are kept and a portion is missing. The DNA was the basis for D and trimming; V, J and clone size are from that table. The sample contains about 140,000 clones, 80% of which appear only once. V dropped 7 bases and J dropped 8 bases, with 11 bases sitting between them. The CDR3 consists of 12 residues. Germline CDR1 is MNHNY and CDR2 is SVGAGI (reference sequence). The sequence derives from an older man who had recovered from COVID-19. What was sequenced was peripheral blood. V gene TRBV6-6 combines with J gene TRBJ2-2; D call uncertain. This chain's CDR3 is CASTPWAGELFF. CDR3 coding DNA: TGTGCCAGCACCCCCTGGGCAGGGGAGCTGTTTTTT.